The 5 T cell receptor beta chains reported below all come from one sample, sequenced in a study of blood T cell repertoires in COVID-19. This table comes from immunoSEQ multiplex PCR, and its TCRdb copy is limited to in-frame clones, with some not included. In the table there are under 250,000 clones, 75% to 85% of which are singletons. The sequenced material came from PBMCs or T cells enriched from blood (not recorded which). Receptors originate from a young man with acute COVID-19.

V gene TRBV5-5 combines with J gene TRBJ1-3, with D tentatively TRBD1 (6 bases). V lost 3 bases and J lost 4, with 14 bases in between. Germline V gene data show CDR1 as SGHKS and CDR2 as YYEKEE (reference sequence). The CDR3 runs 15 residues. The CDR3 DNA reads as TGTGCCAGCAGCTCCAAACAGGGAACGGGAAACACCATATATTTT. This gives the protein CASSSKQGTGNTIYF.

V usage is TRBV18 and J usage is TRBJ2-7; weak D call: TRBD1 (6 bases). Trimming took 5 bases from V and 2 from J, leaving 13 bases between them. Germline lookup yields CDR1 KGHSH and CDR2 LQKENI. The CDR3 totals 14 residues. In DNA form, the CDR3 reads TGTGCCAGCTCAGGAGCACAGGGACCCTACGAGCAGTACTTC. Protein sequence: CASSGAQGPYEQYF.

The V gene is TRBV19, the J gene TRBJ1-5, with 9 nucleotides matching TRBD1. From germline, CDR1 is LNHDA and CDR2 SQIVND (reference sequence). The CDR3 extends over 15 amino acids. After removal of 10 bases from V and 3 bases from J, the junction contained 10 bases not matched to a gene. The CDR3 spells CATRRDRVDNQPQHF. In nucleotides, the CDR3 is TGTGCCACCCGCCGGGACAGGGTTGACAATCAGCCCCAGCATTTT. Based on the CDR3 plus reference TRBV19 and TRBJ1-5, the full variable domain is DGGITQSPKYLFRKEGQNVTLSCEQNLNHDAMYWYRQDPGQGLRLIYYSQIVNDFQKGDIAEGYSVSREKKESFPLTVTSAQKNPTAFYLCATRRDRVDNQPQHFGDGTRLSIL.

This sequence joins TRBV2 and TRBJ2-7; TRBD2 matches 7 bases. The V gene's germline CDR1 is SNHLY and CDR2 FYNNEI. V was pared by 8 bases and J by 2 bases, with 3 bases of the junction left unmatched. The CDR3 sequence is 12 residues long. The CDR3 reads CASGGGAYEQYF. DNA for the CDR3: TGTGCCAGCGGGGGGGGTGCCTACGAGCAGTACTTC.

This chain links TRBV18 with TRBJ1-2, with 7 bases matching TRBD1. Germline V gene lookup returns CDR1 KGHSH and CDR2 LQKENI. The CDR3 is made up of 15 amino acids. Unmatched junction bases numbered 8, after V lost 3 bases and J lost 4 bases. The CDR3 sequence: CASSPGTDLRYGYTF. The CDR3 nucleotides are TGTGCCAGCTCACCTGGGACAGACCTTCGCTATGGCTACACCTTC.